This is a list of T cell receptor beta chains from one sample in a study of tumor-infiltrating lymphocytes in primary liver carcinoma. TCRdb re-analysed the multiplex PCR reads in MiXCR, keeping a single row per CDR3 protein. The sample includes about 20,000 distinct CDR3 sequences, around 72% of them seen just once. Sequenced input: liver tumor tissue from sampling region 1. The receptor source for this set is a man aged 35-49 years with primary liver carcinoma and hepatitis B virus infection. Both conserved end residues are trimmed from each CDR3. Each record gives: J gene, V gene, D gene, CDR3 protein. A D gene is named only where the DNA matches it firmly.

TRBJ2-6,TRBV4-1,-,ASSQVPGHPPSVGVNVLT
TRBJ2-2,TRBV13,-,ANSTTRISAGELF
TRBJ1-4,TRBV11-2,-,SSSLDGFAIEKLF
TRBJ1-2,TRBV7-9,-,ASSPKGRLSQDGYT
TRBJ2-7,TRBV10-2,-,ACSEPHRNYEHY
TRBJ2-7,TRBV6-2/TRBV6-3,-,ASSYRTGVREQH
TRBJ2-7,TRBV12-3/TRBV12-4,-,ASSVGRGGSYEQY
TRBJ2-5,TRBV7-6,-,VSSSLARGSLKAQH
TRBJ2-5,TRBV29-1,TRBD1,SVEGQGVGETQY
TRBJ2-2,TRBV4-1,-,ASSQPTSYTGELF
TRBJ2-3,TRBV11-2,-,ASSLGPGFTDTQY
TRBJ2-2,TRBV4-2,TRBD2,ASQGTSGSLNPGELF
TRBJ2-1,TRBV29-1,-,SARPGGNEQP
TRBJ1-5,TRBV28,TRBD1,ASSTGTGNQPQH
TRBJ2-1,TRBV11-2,TRBD2,ASSLELLAGINEQF
TRBJ2-7,TRBV11-3,-,ATQRLSYEQY
TRBJ2-6,TRBV24-1,-,ATSDPEDSGANVLT
TRBJ2-2,TRBV12-3/TRBV12-4,-,ASSGYSTGEL
TRBJ2-3,TRBV11-2,-,ASSYRTADTQY
TRBJ2-5,TRBV20-1,-,SAREGIRGLGTQY
TRBJ2-5,TRBV28,-,ASSLAPGGNQETQY
TRBJ2-5,TRBV11-2,-,ASSHTPSGGKETQH
TRBJ2-3,TRBV10-3,-,VIRSGTDTDTQY
TRBJ2-2,TRBV7-9,-,ASATWTIVNTGELF
TRBJ1-6,TRBV5-4,-,ASSIEPKRALQ
TRBJ2-7,TRBV13,-,ASSLQFRNPEQH
TRBJ2-7,TRBV6-6,TRBD1,ANNYSRDRAYEQY
TRBJ1-2,TRBV7-9,-,AGSSEGRLSQYGYT
TRBJ2-7,TRBV12-3/TRBV12-4,TRBD2,ATTAGGSVRY
TRBJ2-2,TRBV11-1,-,ASSLLAGGELF
TRBJ1-5,TRBV4-2,TRBD1,ASNQGEGSGQLSNQPQH
TRBJ2-2,TRBV5-6,-,ASGSGIGVTGQLF
TRBJ1-2,TRBV11-1,-,ASSLAPGGNYGYT
TRBJ2-7,TRBV4-1,TRBD2,ASSQSLAEPPYELY
TRBJ2-5,TRBV29-1,TRBD2,SVGGRATETQY
TRBJ2-3,TRBV5-1,-,ASSLDRTTRADTQY
TRBJ2-7,TRBV6-5,TRBD1,ARRLGQAASFYEQY
TRBJ2-1,TRBV11-2,-,TSSLAAGVVNEQF
TRBJ2-3,TRBV11-2,TRBD1,ASSLPGQGPNTMY
TRBJ2-5,TRBV11-2,-,ASSLTTGSSGETKY
TRBJ1-2,TRBV5-1,TRBD1,ASKLDRNYGNT
TRBJ2-7,TRBV6-5,-,ASNYGGGLGEQY
TRBJ2-7,TRBV4-3,-,TSSQDREIPHEQY
TRBJ2-3,TRBV6-6,-,ASSHGTYVPDTQY
TRBJ2-3,TRBV5-8,-,ASSFNSWSVSDTQY
TRBJ2-7,TRBV6-6,-,ASSYGTGDRVQY
TRBJ2-2,TRBV11-2,-,ASSFATGGANTGELS
-,TRBV5-1,TRBD2,ASSSTGLAGAVNNEQY
TRBJ2-2,TRBV14,-,DNSHRRTGLTGELF
TRBJ1-5,TRBV10-3,-,AISESREQPQH
TRBJ2-7,TRBV12-3/TRBV12-4,TRBD1,ASSLRQGANYEQY
TRBJ2-1,TRBV11-1,TRBD2,ANNKGLAKRGEQF